This T cell receptor beta chain is from a study of T cell responses to AZD1222 COVID-19 vaccine. The study, taken as a whole, reports: Among those given AZD1222, only 6 or 7 were seropositive at baseline. CD4 TCRs associated with vaccination spanned spike, dominating at 160-218 and 743-854.

TCRdb keeps only in-frame clones here, not all; method: immunoSEQ multiplex PCR. The sample carries more than 120,000 clones, roughly 86% recorded once. Notes on this clone: Its matching antigen is unknown.

The CDR3 loop spans 16 amino acids. Between the trimmed V and J ends, which lost 4 bases and 0 bases, there was a span of 15 bases. Germline V CDR1 and CDR2: SGHDN, FVKESK. The receptor was derived from an adult who received the AZD1222 COVID-19 vaccine. The sequences come from peripheral blood, collected 28 days after the second AZD1222 dose. V gene TRBV14 combines with J gene TRBJ1-1; D uncertain. CDR3: CASSPGYKIMNTEAFF. The CDR3 DNA reads TGTGCCAGCAGCCCAGGATACAAAATCATGAACACTGAAGCTTTCTTT.